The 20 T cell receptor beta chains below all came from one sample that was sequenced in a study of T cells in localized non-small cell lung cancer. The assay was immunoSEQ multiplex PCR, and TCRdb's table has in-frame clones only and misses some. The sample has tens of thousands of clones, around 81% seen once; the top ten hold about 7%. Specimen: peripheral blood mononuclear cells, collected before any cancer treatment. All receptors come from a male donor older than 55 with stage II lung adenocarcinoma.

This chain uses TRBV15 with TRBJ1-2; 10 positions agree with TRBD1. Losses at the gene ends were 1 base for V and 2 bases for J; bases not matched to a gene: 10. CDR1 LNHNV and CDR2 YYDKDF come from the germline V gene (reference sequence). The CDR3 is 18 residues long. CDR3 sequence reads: CATSRGFPDRGGNYGYTF. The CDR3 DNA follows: TGTGCCACCAGCAGAGGTTTCCCGGACAGGGGGGGGAACTATGGCTACACCTTC. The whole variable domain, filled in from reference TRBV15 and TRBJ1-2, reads DAMVIQNPRYQVTQFGKPVTLSCSQTLNHNVMYWYQQKSSQAPKLLFHYYDKDFNNEADTPDNFQSRRPNTSFCFLDIRSPGLGDTAMYLCATSRGFPDRGGNYGYTFGSGTRLTVV.

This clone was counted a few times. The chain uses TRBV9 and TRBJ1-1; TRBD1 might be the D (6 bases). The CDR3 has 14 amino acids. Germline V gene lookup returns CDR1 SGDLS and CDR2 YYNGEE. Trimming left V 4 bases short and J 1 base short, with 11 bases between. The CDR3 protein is CASSLGAPNTEAFF. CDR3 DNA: TGTGCCAGCAGCTTGGGGGCGCCGAACACTGAAGCTTTCTTT.

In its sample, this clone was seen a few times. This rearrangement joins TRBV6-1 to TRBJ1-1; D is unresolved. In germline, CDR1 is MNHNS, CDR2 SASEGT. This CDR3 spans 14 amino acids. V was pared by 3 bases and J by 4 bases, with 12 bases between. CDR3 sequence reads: CASSDQGVTTEAFF. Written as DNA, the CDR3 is TGTGCCAGCAGTGATCAAGGCGTTACCACTGAAGCTTTCTTT.

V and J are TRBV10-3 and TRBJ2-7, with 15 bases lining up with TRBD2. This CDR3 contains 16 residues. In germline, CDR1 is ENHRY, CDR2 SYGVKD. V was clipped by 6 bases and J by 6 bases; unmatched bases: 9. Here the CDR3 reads CAISTGLAGGRVEQYF. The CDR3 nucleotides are TGTGCCATCAGCACGGGACTAGCGGGAGGAAGAGTCGAGCAGTACTTC.

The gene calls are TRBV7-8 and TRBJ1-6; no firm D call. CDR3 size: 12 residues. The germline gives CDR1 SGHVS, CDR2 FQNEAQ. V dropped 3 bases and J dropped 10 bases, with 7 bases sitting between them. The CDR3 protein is CASSFEGSPLHF. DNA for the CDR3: TGTGCCAGCAGCTTTGAGGGCTCACCCCTCCACTTT. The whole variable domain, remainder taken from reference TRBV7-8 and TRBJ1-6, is GAGVSQSPRYKVAKRGQDVALRCDPISGHVSLFWYQQALGQGPEFLTYFQNEAQLDKSGLPSDRFFAERPEGSVSTLKIQRTQQEDSAVYLCASSFEGSPLHFGNGTRLTVT.

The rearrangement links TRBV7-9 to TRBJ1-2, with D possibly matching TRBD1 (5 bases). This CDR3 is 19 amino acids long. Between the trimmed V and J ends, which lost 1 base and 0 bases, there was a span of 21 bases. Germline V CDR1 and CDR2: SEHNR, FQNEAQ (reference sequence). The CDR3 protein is CASSLGGAQLTIANYGYTF. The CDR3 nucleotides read TGTGCCAGCAGCTTAGGAGGGGCTCAACTTACCATAGCTAACTATGGCTACACCTTC.

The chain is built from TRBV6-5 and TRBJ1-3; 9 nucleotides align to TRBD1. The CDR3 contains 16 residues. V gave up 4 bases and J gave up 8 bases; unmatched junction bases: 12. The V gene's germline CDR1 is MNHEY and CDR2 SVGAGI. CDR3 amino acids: CASSLTVETGGDTIYF. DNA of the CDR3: TGTGCCAGCAGTTTAACTGTCGAGACAGGGGGGGACACCATATATTTT.

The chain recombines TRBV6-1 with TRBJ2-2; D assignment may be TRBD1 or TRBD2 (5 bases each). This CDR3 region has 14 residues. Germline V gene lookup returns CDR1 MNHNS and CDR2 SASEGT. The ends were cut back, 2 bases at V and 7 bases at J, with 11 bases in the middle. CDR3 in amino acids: CASSETGTSGELFF. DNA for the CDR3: TGTGCCAGCAGTGAAACCGGGACCAGCGGGGAGCTGTTTTTT.

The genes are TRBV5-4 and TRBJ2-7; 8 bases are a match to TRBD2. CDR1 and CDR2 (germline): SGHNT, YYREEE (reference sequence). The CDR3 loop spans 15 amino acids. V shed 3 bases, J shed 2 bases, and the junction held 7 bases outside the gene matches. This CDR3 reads CASSSRSGIAYEQYF. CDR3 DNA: TGTGCCAGCAGCTCGCGTAGCGGGATAGCCTACGAGCAGTACTTC.

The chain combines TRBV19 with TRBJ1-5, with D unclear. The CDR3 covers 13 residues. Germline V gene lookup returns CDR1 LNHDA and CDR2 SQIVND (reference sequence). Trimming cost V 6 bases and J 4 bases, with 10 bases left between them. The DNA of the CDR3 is TGTGCCAGTAGCTCTAGGGAGAATCAGCCCCAGCATTTT. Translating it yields CASSSRENQPQHF.

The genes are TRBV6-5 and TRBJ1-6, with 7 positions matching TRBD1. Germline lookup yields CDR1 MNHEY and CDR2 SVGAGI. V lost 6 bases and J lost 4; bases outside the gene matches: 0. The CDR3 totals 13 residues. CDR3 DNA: TGTGCCAGCAGGACAGGGTATAATTCACCCCTCCACTTT. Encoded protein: CASRTGYNSPLHF.

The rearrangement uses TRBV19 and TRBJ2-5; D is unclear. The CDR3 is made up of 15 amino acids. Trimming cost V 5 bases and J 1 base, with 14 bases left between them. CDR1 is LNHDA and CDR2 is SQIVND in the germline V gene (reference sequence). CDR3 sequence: CASSPSGLSQETQYF. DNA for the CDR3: TGTGCCAGTAGTCCCTCTGGCCTGAGCCAAGAGACCCAGTACTTC.

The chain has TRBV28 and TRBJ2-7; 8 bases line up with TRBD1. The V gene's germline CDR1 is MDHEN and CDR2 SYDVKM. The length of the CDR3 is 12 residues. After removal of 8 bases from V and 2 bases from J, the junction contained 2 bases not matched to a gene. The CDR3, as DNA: TGTGCCAGCCAGGGACAGGCCTACGAGCAGTACTTC. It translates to CASQGQAYEQYF.

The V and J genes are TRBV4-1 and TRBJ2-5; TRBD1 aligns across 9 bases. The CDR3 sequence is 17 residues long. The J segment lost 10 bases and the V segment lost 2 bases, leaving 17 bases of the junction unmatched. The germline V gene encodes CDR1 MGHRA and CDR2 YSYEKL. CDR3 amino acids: CASSQPQGAGQGRDQYF. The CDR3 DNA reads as TGCGCCAGCAGCCAACCTCAGGGGGCGGGACAGGGCAGGGACCAGTACTTC.

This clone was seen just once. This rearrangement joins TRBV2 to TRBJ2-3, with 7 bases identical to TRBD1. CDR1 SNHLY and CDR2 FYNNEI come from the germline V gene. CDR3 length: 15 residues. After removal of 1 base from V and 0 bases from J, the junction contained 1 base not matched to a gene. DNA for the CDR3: TGTGCCAGCAGTGAAGAGGGGGCTAGCACAGATACGCAGTATTTT. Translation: CASSEEGASTDTQYF.

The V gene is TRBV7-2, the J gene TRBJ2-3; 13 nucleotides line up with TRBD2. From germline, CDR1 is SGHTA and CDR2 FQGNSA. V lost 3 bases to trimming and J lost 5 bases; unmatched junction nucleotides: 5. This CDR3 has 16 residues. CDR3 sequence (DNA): TGTGCCAGCAGCTTGTTACTAGCGGGAGGGGGAGATACGCAGTATTTT. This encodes CASSLLLAGGGDTQYF.

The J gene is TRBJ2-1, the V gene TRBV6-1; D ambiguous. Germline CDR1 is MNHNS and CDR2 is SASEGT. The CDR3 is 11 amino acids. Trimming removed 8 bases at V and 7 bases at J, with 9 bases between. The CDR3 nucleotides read TGTGCCAGCGCCCCCCAAAATGAGCAGTTCTTC. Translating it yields CASAPQNEQFF.

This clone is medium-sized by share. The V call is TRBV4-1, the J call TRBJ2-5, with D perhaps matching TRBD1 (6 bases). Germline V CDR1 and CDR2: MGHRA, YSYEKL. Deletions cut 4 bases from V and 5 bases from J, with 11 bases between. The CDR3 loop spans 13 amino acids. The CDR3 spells CASSRLGGETQYF. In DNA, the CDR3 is TGCGCCAGCAGCCGATTAGGGGGTGAGACCCAGTACTTC.

For the CDR3, the DNA is TGTGCCAGCAGTTTAACATTTTCCATGAACACTGAAGCTTTCTTT. Translating it yields CASSLTFSMNTEAFF. V gene TRBV28 combines with J gene TRBJ1-1, with D unclear. Germline CDR1 is MDHEN and CDR2 is SYDVKM. This CDR3 is 15 amino acids long. V gave up 2 bases and J gave up 0 bases, with 10 bases separating them.

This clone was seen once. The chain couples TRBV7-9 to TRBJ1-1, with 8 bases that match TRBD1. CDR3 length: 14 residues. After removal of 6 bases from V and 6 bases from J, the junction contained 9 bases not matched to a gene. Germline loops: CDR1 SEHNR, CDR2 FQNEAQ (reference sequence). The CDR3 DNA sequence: TGTGCCAGCAGTCAGGGGGCCGAGAGGGCTGAAGCTTTCTTT. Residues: CASSQGAERAEAFF.